These 27 T cell receptor beta chains originate from one sample sequenced in a study of beta chain features in type 1 diabetes. The study reverse transcribed the entire isolated RNA, so it sequenced expressed TCRB transcripts. Repertoires were generated with immunoSEQ multiplex PCR, while TCRdb's copy carries only in-frame clones and drops some. The repertoire holds about 900,000 clones, with roughly 15% as singletons. Sequencing was performed on naive CD4+ T cells from blood. The receptor set was obtained from a woman aged 18-30 years in good health.

The chain couples TRBV27 to TRBJ2-5; D possibly corresponds to TRBD1 (5 bases). This CDR3 region has 15 residues. Trimming cost V 5 bases and J 5 bases, with 18 bases left between them. Germline loops: CDR1 MNHEY, CDR2 SMNVEV (reference sequence). CDR3 region: CASSAGRVELETQYF. The CDR3 region has the DNA TGTGCCAGCAGTGCCGGCAGGGTGGAGTTGGAGACCCAGTACTTC.

The chain recombines TRBV7-2 with TRBJ2-3; TRBD1 is a possible D gene (5 bases). V lost 4 bases to trimming and J lost 3 bases, with 11 bases between them. The CDR3 runs 14 residues. Germline V lookup: CDR1 SGHTA, CDR2 FQGNSA. Here the CDR3 reads CASSSGKGTDTQYF. CDR3 nucleotides: TGTGCCAGCAGCTCAGGGAAGGGTACAGATACGCAGTATTTT. Full variable domain (remainder filled in from reference TRBV7-2 and TRBJ2-3): GAGVSQSPSNKVTEKGKDVELRCDPISGHTALYWYRQSLGQGLEFLIYFQGNSAPDKSGLPSDRFSAERTGGSVSTLTIQRTQQEDSAVYLCASSSGKGTDTQYFGPGTRLTVL.

The chain carries TRBV7-2 and TRBJ1-1, with D tentatively TRBD1 (6 bases). Between the trimmed V and J ends, which lost 7 bases and 0 bases, there was a span of 15 bases. In germline, CDR1 is SGHTA, CDR2 FQGNSA. This CDR3 is 15 amino acids long. The CDR3 sequence is CASTLLTGMNTEAFF. CDR3 nucleotide sequence: TGTGCCAGCACCCTCCTGACAGGAATGAACACTGAAGCTTTCTTT.

The chain joins TRBV27 to TRBJ1-1; the D gene is possibly TRBD1 (6 bases). The V end lost 2 bases, the J end lost 0 bases, and 13 bases lay between the germline ends. Germline V lookup: CDR1 MNHEY, CDR2 SMNVEV (reference sequence). The CDR3 is 16 residues long. DNA for the CDR3: TGTGCCAGCAGTTTAATGGGGGCAGGAATGAACACTGAAGCTTTCTTT. This translates into CASSLMGAGMNTEAFF.

The chain carries TRBV13 and TRBJ2-7, with a weak D call TRBD1 (5 bases). V lost 4 bases and J lost 2, with 6 bases in between. The germline CDR1 and CDR2 sequences are PRHDT and FYEKMQ (reference sequence). The CDR3 is 12 amino acids. The CDR3: CASSSGPYEQYF. CDR3 DNA sequence: TGTGCCAGCAGCTCAGGGCCCTACGAGCAGTACTTC.

This clone appeared a few times. This rearrangement joins TRBV29-1 to TRBJ1-1; possibly TRBD1 for D (5 bases). The CDR3 runs to 11 residues. CDR1 is SQVTM and CDR2 is ANQGSEA in the germline V gene. The V gene lost 7 bases and the J gene lost 1 base, with 7 bases spanning the gap. CDR3 loop: CSGTKNTEAFF. The CDR3 DNA is TGCAGCGGGACAAAGAACACTGAAGCTTTCTTT.

The chain has TRBV28 and TRBJ2-6, with D maybe TRBD2 (5 bases). The CDR3 contains 21 residues. CDR1 MDHEN and CDR2 SYDVKM come from the germline V gene. The ends were cut back, 2 bases at V and 1 base at J, with 24 bases in the middle. CDR3 in amino acids: CASSLGFGWRPEGSGANVLTF. CDR3 in DNA: TGTGCCAGCAGTTTAGGGTTCGGATGGAGGCCCGAAGGGTCTGGGGCCAACGTCCTGACTTTC.

The chain uses TRBV19 and TRBJ2-3, with 8 bases aligning to TRBD1. The J segment lost 2 bases and the V segment lost 9 bases, leaving 7 bases of the junction unmatched. This CDR3 is 14 amino acids long. CDR1 and CDR2 (germline): LNHDA, SQIVND (reference sequence). The CDR3 DNA follows: TGTGCCAGCGGACAGGGTAGGGACACAGATACGCAGTATTTT. This translates into CASGQGRDTDTQYF.

A few counts support this clone. CDR3 amino acids: CASMLTSGNIPSTDTQYF. Written as DNA, the CDR3 is TGCGCCAGCATGTTGACTAGCGGCAACATACCGAGCACAGATACGCAGTATTTT. This chain joins TRBV5-1 and TRBJ2-3, with 9 bases matching TRBD2. The V gene's germline CDR1 is SGHRS and CDR2 YFSETQ. This CDR3 has 18 amino acids. V shed 6 bases and J 0 bases; nucleotides not matched to a gene: 14.

This chain uses TRBV5-8 with TRBJ1-4; D is perhaps TRBD1 (6 bases). CDR1 SGHTS and CDR2 YDEGEE come from the germline V gene. V shed 2 bases and J shed 7 bases, with 12 bases lying between them. The CDR3 spans 14 residues. The CDR3 region has the DNA TGTGCCAGCAGCTTTCGGTCCAGGGGTGAAAAACTGTTTTTT. This translates into CASSFRSRGEKLFF.

The chain couples TRBV5-6 to TRBJ2-7; TRBD2 matches at 11 bases. This CDR3 has 15 amino acids. Germline V gene sequence: CDR1 SGHDT, CDR2 YYEEEE. V gave up 0 bases and J gave up 11 bases; unmatched junction bases: 10. CDR3 nucleotide sequence: TGTGCCAGCAGCTTGGTAGGTCTAGCGGGAGGTGGCGAGTACTTC. Translated: CASSLVGLAGGGEYF.

The chain joins TRBV6-5 to TRBJ2-7; 9 nucleotides align to TRBD1. CDR1 and CDR2 from the germline V gene are MNHEY and SVGAGI. This CDR3 has 15 residues. The J segment lost 0 bases and the V segment lost 8 bases, leaving 8 bases of the junction unmatched. The CDR3 is CASGARGQGSYEQYF. CDR3 nucleotides: TGTGCCAGCGGGGCCCGGGGACAGGGCTCCTACGAGCAGTACTTC.

V and J are TRBV14 and TRBJ2-5, with D perhaps being TRBD1 or TRBD2 (5 bases each). CDR3 length equals 12 residues. CDR1 and CDR2 (germline): SGHDN, FVKESK. Trimming removed 3 bases from V and 5 bases from J, with 7 bases in between. The CDR3 protein is CASSQWGETQYF. The CDR3 bases are TGTGCCAGCAGCCAGTGGGGGGAGACCCAGTACTTC.

This clone was observed a handful of times. The chain couples TRBV19 to TRBJ2-1, with D uncertain. The CDR3 is 12 amino acids. V was pared by 5 bases and J by 9 bases, with 11 bases between. Germline values: CDR1 LNHDA, CDR2 SQIVND (reference sequence). The CDR3 region has the DNA TGTGCCAGTAGTGTCATCGCTGGTGAGCAGTTCTTC. Amino acids: CASSVIAGEQFF.

This clone was counted a few times. V and J are TRBV19 and TRBJ2-6, with D perhaps TRBD1 (5 bases). V lost 7 bases and J 2 bases, leaving 9 bases between the germline ends. Germline CDR1 and CDR2: LNHDA and SQIVND (reference sequence). The CDR3 is 14 amino acids. In DNA, the CDR3 is TGTGCCAGTAAATGGGGCACTGGGGCCAACGTCCTGACTTTC. Translated, it gives CASKWGTGANVLTF.

A remark on this clone: The same CDR3 can be traced to other DNA sequences in this sample. The chain joins TRBV28 to TRBJ2-7; TRBD1 agrees at 9 bases. The CDR3 runs to 15 residues. Germline V gives CDR1 MDHEN, CDR2 SYDVKM. V lost 5 bases, J lost 2 bases, and 7 bases stayed unmatched. For the CDR3, the DNA is TGTGCCAGCAGTCCGCTAGGGACAGGGACCTACGAGCAGTACTTC. Translation gives CASSPLGTGTYEQYF.

The rearrangement uses TRBV18 and TRBJ2-1, with D possibly matching TRBD2 (5 bases). This CDR3 comprises 14 residues. Germline values: CDR1 KGHSH, CDR2 LQKENI. V was cut by 2 bases and J by 9 bases, with 14 bases left in between. CDR3 sequence: CASSPSPLVGEQFF. The CDR3 DNA is TGTGCCAGCTCACCAAGCCCACTAGTCGGTGAGCAGTTCTTC.

This clone was counted a few times. The chain recombines TRBV7-9 with TRBJ2-2; D possibly corresponds to TRBD2 (6 bases). This CDR3 comprises 18 residues. Germline CDR1 reads SEHNR; CDR2 reads FQNEAQ (reference sequence). V dropped 3 bases and J dropped 5 bases, with 22 bases sitting between them. CDR3 region: CASSFPIMRGKGTGELFF. The CDR3 bases are TGTGCCAGCAGCTTTCCCATCATGCGGGGCAAGGGGACCGGGGAGCTGTTTTTT.

V and J are TRBV4-2 and TRBJ2-1, with 7 bases identical to TRBD2. The CDR3 covers 17 residues. Germline V gene sequence: CDR1 LGHNA, CDR2 YNFKEQ. The J segment lost 8 bases and the V segment lost 1 base, leaving 14 bases of the junction unmatched. CDR3 sequence reads: CASSQGYGGSLGDEQFF. The DNA of the CDR3 is TGTGCCAGCAGCCAAGGGTATGGCGGGAGTCTTGGGGATGAGCAGTTCTTC.

This clone was observed a few times. The chain couples TRBV2 to TRBJ1-1; D unclear. This CDR3 is built from 13 residues. Germline assignment: CDR1 SNHLY and CDR2 FYNNEI. Trimming took 8 bases from V and 1 from J, leaving 11 bases between them. CDR3 coding DNA: TGTGCCAGCCCCCGACGGGAGAACACTGAAGCTTTCTTT. Protein product: CASPRRENTEAFF.

A few counts support this clone. The chain carries TRBV4-3 and TRBJ2-1, with 12 bases identical to TRBD2. Germline-derived CDR1 and CDR2 are LGHNA and YSLEER. The CDR3 runs to 16 residues. Germline trimming cut 3 bases from V and 7 bases from J; bases unmatched to any gene: 7. CDR3 sequence: CASSQQLAGGFNEQFF. CDR3 in DNA: TGCGCCAGCAGCCAGCAACTAGCGGGAGGCTTTAATGAGCAGTTCTTC.

Notes on this clone: Within the sample, other DNA sequences also encode this same CDR3. The CDR3 protein is CASSLGRNTEAFF. In DNA form, the CDR3 reads TGTGCCAGCAGTTTAGGCAGGAACACTGAAGCTTTCTTT. The rearrangement joins TRBV28 to TRBJ1-1; D ambiguous. The CDR3 covers 13 residues. Trimming cost V 2 bases and J 1 base, with 5 bases left between them. Germline V gene lookup returns CDR1 MDHEN and CDR2 SYDVKM.

CDR3 sequence: CASRVSGSSYNEQFF. Here the CDR3 DNA reads TGTGCCAGCAGGGTTAGCGGGAGCTCCTACAATGAGCAGTTCTTC. The V and J genes are TRBV6-1 and TRBJ2-1, with 9 bases matching TRBD2. The germline V gene encodes CDR1 MNHNS and CDR2 SASEGT. Trimming took 6 bases from V and 0 from J; bases not matched to a gene: 3. The length of the CDR3 is 15 residues.

The gene calls are TRBV28 and TRBJ1-2; D remains ambiguous. Germline CDR1 reads MDHEN; CDR2 reads SYDVKM. Trimming removed 4 bases from V and 4 bases from J, with 7 bases in between. The CDR3 is 12 residues long. CDR3: CASSSSIYGYTF. The CDR3 nucleotides read TGTGCCAGCAGTTCGTCAATCTATGGCTACACCTTC.

CDR3 residues: CASSPLWNNEQFF. The CDR3, as DNA: TGCGCCAGCAGCCCCTTATGGAACAATGAGCAGTTCTTC. The chain carries TRBV5-1 and TRBJ2-1; D uncertain. Trimming shortened V by 4 bases and J by 5 bases, and 10 bases separated the two germline ends. Per the germline V gene, CDR1 is SGHRS and CDR2 is YFSETQ. This CDR3 is built from 13 residues. Using reference TRBV5-1 and TRBJ2-1 for the parts outside the CDR3, the full variable domain is KAGVTQTPRYLIKTRGQQVTLSCSPISGHRSVSWYQQTPGQGLQFLFEYFSETQRNKGNFPGRFSGRQFSNSRSEMNVSTLELGDSALYLCASSPLWNNEQFFGPGTRLTVL.

CDR3 coding DNA: TGTGCCAGCAGCCCGGGTCCTCAAGAGACCCAGTACTTC. It is translated as CASSPGPQETQYF. J is TRBJ2-5 and V is TRBV7-6; D is uncertain. V lost 5 bases, J lost 2 bases, and 9 bases lay in between. The CDR3 loop spans 13 amino acids. Germline assignment: CDR1 SGHVS and CDR2 FNYEAQ.

The J gene is TRBJ1-4, the V gene TRBV20-1, with D unresolved. V was clipped by 6 bases and J by 8 bases, with 7 bases between them. The V gene's germline CDR1 is DFQATT and CDR2 SNEGSKA (reference sequence). CDR3 length equals 10 residues. CDR3 region: CSASEEKLFF. For the CDR3, the DNA is TGCAGTGCCAGCGAAGAAAAACTGTTTTTT.